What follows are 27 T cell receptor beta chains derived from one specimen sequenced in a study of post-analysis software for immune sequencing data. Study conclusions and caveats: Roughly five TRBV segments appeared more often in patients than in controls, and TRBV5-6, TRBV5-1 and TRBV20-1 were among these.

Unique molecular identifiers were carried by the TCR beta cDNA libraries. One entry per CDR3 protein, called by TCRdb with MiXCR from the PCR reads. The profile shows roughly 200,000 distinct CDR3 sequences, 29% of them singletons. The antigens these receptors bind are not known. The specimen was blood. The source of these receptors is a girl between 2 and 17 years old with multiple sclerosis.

The CDR3 sequence: CASSFLGQGATFF. The CDR3 DNA reads as TGTGCCAGCAGTTTTCTGGGCCAGGGGGCGACTTTCTTT. J is TRBJ1-1 and V is TRBV27; the match to TRBD1 covers 8 bases. The CDR3 extends over 13 amino acids. The V gene end was trimmed by 3 bases and the J gene end by 12 bases; junction bases not matched to a gene: 9. Germline-derived CDR1 and CDR2 are MNHEY and SMNVEV (reference sequence).

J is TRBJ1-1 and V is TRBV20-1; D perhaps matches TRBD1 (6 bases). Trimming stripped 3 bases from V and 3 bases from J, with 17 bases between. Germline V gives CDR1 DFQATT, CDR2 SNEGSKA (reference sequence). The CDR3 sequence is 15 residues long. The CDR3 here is CSASPETGLDTEAFF. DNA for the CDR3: TGCAGTGCTAGTCCCGAGACAGGACTAGACACTGAAGCTTTCTTT.

In DNA, the CDR3 is TGTGCCAGCAGTGCTAGCGGGAGAGACCAAGAGACCCAGTACTTC. Protein: CASSASGRDQETQYF. V and J are TRBV6-5 and TRBJ2-5; 10 bases line up with TRBD2. The trim removed 5 bases at V and 0 bases at J, leaving 3 bases unmatched. The CDR3 spans 15 residues. CDR1 MNHEY and CDR2 SVGAGI come from the germline V gene.

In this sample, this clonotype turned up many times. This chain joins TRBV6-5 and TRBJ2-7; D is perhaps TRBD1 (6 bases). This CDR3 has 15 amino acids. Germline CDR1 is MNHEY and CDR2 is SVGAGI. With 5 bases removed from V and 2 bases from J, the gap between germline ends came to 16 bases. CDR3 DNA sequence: TGTGCCAGCAGTAGATCAGGGGCCATGACCTACGAGCAGTACTTC. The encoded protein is CASSRSGAMTYEQYF.

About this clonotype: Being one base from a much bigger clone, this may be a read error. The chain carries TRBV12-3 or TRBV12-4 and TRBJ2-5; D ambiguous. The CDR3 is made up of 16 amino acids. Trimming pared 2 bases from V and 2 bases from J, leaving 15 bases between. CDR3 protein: CASSLSRLKAQETQYF. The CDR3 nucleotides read TGTGCCAGCAGTTTATCAAGGCTCAAAGCACAAGAGACCCAGTACTTC.

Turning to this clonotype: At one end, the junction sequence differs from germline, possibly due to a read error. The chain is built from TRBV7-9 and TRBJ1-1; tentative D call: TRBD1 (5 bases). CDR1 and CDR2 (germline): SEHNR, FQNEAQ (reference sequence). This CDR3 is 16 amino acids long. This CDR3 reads CTSSPHIGGMNTEAFF. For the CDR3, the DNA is TGTACCAGCAGCCCACATATCGGGGGTATGAACACTGAAGCTTTCTTT. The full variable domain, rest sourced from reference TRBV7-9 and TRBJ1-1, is DTGVSQNPRHKITKRGQNVTFRCDPISEHNRLYWYRQTLGQGPEFLTYFQNEAQLEKSRLLSDRFSAERPKGSFSTLEIQRTEQGDSAMYLCTSSPHIGGMNTEAFFGQGTRLTVV.

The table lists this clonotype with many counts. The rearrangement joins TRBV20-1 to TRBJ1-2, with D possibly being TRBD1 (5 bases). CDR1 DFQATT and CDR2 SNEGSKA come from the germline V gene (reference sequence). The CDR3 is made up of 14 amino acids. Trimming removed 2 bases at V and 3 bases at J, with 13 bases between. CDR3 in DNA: TGCAGTGCTAGACCTCCTCAGGGCGACTATGGCTACACCTTC. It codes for CSARPPQGDYGYTF.

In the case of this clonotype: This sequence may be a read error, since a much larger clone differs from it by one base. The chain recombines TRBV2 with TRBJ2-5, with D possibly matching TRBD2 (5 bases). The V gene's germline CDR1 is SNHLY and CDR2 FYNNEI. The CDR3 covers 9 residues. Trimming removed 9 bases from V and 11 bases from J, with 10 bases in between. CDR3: CARGSEQYF. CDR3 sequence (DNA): TGTGCCAGGGGGAGTGAGCAGTACTTC.

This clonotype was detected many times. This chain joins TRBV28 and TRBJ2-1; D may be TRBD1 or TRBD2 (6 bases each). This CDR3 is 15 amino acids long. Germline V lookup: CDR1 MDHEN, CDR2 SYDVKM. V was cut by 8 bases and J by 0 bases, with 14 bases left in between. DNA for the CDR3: TGTGCCAGCCGGTCGGGGGCTCTCTCCTACAATGAGCAGTTCTTC. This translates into CASRSGALSYNEQFF.

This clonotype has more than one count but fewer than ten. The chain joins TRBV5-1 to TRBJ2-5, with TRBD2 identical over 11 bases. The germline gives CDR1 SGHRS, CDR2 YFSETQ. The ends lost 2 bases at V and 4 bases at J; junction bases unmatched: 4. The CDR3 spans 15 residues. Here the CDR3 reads CASSFLAGGGETQYF. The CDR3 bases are TGCGCCAGCAGCTTCCTAGCGGGGGGAGGAGAGACCCAGTACTTC.

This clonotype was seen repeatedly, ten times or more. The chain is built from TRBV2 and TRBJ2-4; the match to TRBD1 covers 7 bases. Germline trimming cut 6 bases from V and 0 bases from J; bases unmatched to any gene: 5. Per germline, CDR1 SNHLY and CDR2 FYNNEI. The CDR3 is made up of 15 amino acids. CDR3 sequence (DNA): TGTGCCAGCAGGAGGACAGGTCTAGCCAAAAACATTCAGTACTTC. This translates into CASRRTGLAKNIQYF.

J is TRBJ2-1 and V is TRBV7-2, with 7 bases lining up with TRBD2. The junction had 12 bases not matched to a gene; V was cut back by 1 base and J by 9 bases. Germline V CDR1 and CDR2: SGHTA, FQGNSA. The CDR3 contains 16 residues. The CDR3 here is CASSLGVAGFGGEQFF. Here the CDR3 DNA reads TGTGCCAGCAGCTTAGGCGTAGCGGGCTTCGGAGGTGAGCAGTTCTTC.

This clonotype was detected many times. The CDR3 protein is CASSTGPGEKLFF. As DNA, the CDR3 is TGCGCCAGCAGCACGGGACCCGGTGAAAAACTGTTTTTT. V and J are TRBV5-1 and TRBJ1-4; D may be TRBD1 (5 bases). The CDR3 totals 13 residues. V was cut by 4 bases and J by 7 bases, with 11 bases left in between. CDR1 SGHRS and CDR2 YFSETQ come from the germline V gene.

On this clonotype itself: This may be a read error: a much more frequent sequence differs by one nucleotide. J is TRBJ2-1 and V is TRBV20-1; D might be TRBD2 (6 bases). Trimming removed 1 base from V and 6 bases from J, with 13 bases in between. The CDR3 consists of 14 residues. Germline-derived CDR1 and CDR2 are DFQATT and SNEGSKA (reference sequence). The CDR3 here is CSARGGAGCNEQFF. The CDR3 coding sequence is TGCAGTGCTAGAGGAGGGGCGGGATGCAATGAGCAGTTCTTC.

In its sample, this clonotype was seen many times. The CDR3 reads CASSLTSGGGETQYF. The CDR3 DNA is TGTGCCAGCAGTTTGACTAGCGGTGGCGGGGAGACCCAGTACTTC. The chain uses TRBV12-3 or TRBV12-4 and TRBJ2-5; 9 bases agree with TRBD2. The CDR3 sequence is 15 residues long. The ends lost 3 bases at V and 5 bases at J; junction bases unmatched: 7.

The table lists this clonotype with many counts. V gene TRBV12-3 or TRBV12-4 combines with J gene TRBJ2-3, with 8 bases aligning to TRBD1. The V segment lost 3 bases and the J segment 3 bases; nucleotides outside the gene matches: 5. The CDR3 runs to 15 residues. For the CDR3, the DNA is TGTGCCAGCAGTTTCGGGGACAGGCGTACAGATACGCAGTATTTT. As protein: CASSFGDRRTDTQYF.

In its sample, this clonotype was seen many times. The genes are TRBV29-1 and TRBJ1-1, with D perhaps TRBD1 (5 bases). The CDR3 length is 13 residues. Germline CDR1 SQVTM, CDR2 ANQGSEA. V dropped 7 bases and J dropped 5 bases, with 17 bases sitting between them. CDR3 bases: TGCAGCGGGACCCAGGGAGAGGTGACTGAAGCTTTCTTT. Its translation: CSGTQGEVTEAFF.

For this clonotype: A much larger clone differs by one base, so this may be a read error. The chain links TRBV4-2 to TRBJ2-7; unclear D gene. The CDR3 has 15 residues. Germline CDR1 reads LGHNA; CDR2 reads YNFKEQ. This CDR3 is CACSQEDPGSYEQYF. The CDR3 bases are TGTGCCTGCAGCCAAGAGGACCCCGGGTCCTACGAGCAGTACTTC.

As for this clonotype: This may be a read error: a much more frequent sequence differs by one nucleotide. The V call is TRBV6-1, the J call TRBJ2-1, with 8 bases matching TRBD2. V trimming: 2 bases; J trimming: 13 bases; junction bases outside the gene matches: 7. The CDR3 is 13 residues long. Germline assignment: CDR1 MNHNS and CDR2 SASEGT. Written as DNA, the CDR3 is TGTGCCAGCAGTGAAATAGCGGGGCGAGCCCAGTTCTTC. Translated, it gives CASSEIAGRAQFF.

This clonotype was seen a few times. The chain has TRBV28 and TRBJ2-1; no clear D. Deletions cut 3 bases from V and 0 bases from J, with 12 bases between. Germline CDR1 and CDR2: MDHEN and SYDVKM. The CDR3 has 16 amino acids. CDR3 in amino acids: CASSFLQSGSYNEQFF. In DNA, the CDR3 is TGTGCCAGCAGTTTTTTACAGTCAGGCTCCTACAATGAGCAGTTCTTC.

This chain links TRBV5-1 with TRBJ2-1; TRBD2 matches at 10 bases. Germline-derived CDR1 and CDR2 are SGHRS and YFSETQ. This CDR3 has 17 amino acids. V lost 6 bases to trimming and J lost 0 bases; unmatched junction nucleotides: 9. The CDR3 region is CASKLAGLSSSYNEQFF. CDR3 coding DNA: TGCGCCAGCAAACTAGCGGGGCTGAGCAGCTCCTACAATGAGCAGTTCTTC.

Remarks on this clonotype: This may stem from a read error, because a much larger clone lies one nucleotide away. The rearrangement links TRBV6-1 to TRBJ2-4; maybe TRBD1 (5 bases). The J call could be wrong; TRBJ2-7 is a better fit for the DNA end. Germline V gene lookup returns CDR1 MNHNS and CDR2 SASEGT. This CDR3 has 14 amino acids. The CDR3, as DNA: TGTGCCAGCAGTCCATGGGGCAGACGATACGAGCAGTACTTC. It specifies CASSPWGRRYEQYF.

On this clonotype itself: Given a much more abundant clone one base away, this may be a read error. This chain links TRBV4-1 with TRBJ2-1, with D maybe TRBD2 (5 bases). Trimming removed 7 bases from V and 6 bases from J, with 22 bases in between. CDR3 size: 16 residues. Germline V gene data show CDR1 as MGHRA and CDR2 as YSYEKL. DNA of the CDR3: TGCGCCAGCAACCCCGGGATGGCCAGGTGGGGCAATGAGCAGTTCTTC. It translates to CASNPGMARWGNEQFF.

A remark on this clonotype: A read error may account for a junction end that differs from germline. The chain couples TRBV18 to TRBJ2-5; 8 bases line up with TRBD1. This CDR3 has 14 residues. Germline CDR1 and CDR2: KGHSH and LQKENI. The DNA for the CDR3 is TGTGCCAGCCCACCAACAGGGGGGTCGGAGACCCAGTACTTC. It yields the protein CASPPTGGSETQYF. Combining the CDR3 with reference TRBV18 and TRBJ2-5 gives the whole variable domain NAGVMQNPRHLVRRRGQEARLRCSPMKGHSHVYWYRQLPEEGLKFMVYLQKENIIDESGMPKERFSAEFPKEGPSILRIQQVVRGDSAAYFCASPPTGGSETQYFGPGTRLLVL.

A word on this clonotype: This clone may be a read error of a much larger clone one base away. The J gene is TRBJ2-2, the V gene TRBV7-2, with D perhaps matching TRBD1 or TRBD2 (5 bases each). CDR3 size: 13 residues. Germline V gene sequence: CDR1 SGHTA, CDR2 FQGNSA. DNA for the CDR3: TGTGCCAGCAGCTTAGGCAGGGCCGGGGAGCTGTGTTTT. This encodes CASSLGRAGELCF.

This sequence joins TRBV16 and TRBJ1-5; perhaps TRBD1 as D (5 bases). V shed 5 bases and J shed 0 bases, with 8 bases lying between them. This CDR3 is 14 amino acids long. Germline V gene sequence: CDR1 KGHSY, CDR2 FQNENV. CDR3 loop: CASSRQLSNQPQHF. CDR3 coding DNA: TGTGCCAGCAGCAGACAGCTTAGCAATCAGCCCCAGCATTTT.

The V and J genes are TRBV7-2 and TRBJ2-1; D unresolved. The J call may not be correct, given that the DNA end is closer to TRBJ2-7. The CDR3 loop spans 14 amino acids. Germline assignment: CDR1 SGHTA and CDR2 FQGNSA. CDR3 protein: CASSSARHYNEQYF. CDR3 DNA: TGTGCCAGCAGCTCCGCACGGCACTACAATGAGCAGTACTTC.